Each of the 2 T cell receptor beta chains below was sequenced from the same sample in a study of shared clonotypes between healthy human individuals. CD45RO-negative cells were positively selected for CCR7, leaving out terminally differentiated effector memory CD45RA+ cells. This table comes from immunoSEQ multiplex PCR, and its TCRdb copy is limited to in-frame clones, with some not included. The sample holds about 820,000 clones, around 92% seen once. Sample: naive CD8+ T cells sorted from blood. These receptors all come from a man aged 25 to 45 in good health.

CDR3 amino acids: CSVEDLTGRHKGGETQYF. The CDR3 nucleotides read TGCAGCGTTGAAGATCTTACAGGGAGGCACAAAGGCGGAGAGACCCAGTACTTC. The rearrangement uses TRBV29-1 and TRBJ2-5, with D perhaps matching TRBD1 or TRBD2 (6 bases each). Germline V gene lookup returns CDR1 SQVTM and CDR2 ANQGSEA. The CDR3 loop spans 18 amino acids. The V end was cut by 0 bases, the J end by 4 bases, with 24 bases between.

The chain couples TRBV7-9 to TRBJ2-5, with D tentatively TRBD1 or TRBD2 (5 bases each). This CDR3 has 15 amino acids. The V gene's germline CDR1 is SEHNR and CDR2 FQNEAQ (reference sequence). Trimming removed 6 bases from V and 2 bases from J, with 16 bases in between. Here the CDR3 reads CASRLTRQRQETQYF. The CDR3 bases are TGTGCCAGCAGACTTACAAGACAGCGGCAAGAGACCCAGTACTTC.